This TCR beta chain originates from a study of shared clonotypes between healthy human individuals. Background on the study: Serving as donors were two women and a few men, whose ages spanned 18 to 49.

CDR3 length: 11 amino acids. Germline CDR1 reads MNHNS; CDR2 reads SASEGT. Trimming removed 4 bases from V and 8 bases from J, with 8 bases in between. The protocol was immunoSEQ multiplex PCR, while the TCRdb copy is restricted to in-frame clones and leaves out a portion. The data hold about 680,000 clones, with more than 70% observed a single time. Whole-study results and caveats: For naive CD4 cells, 4% to 5% of clonotypes were shared across a few donors.

On this clone itself: Its antigen is not known.

There were no recent acute infections or vaccinations among the donors, who were healthy HIV-negative adults. Partitioning of CD4+ cells yielded a CD45RA+ naive subset and a CD45RA-negative memory subset. The chain is built from TRBV6-1 and TRBJ1-1, with a possible D match to TRBD1 (5 bases). The receptor was derived from a woman in her 30s in good health. Sequencing was performed on memory CD4+ T cells sorted from blood. The subset is: CD45RA-negative fraction. DNA for the CDR3: TGTGCCAGCAGTGCTTGGGGCGAAGCTTTCTTT. This gives the protein CASSAWGEAFF.